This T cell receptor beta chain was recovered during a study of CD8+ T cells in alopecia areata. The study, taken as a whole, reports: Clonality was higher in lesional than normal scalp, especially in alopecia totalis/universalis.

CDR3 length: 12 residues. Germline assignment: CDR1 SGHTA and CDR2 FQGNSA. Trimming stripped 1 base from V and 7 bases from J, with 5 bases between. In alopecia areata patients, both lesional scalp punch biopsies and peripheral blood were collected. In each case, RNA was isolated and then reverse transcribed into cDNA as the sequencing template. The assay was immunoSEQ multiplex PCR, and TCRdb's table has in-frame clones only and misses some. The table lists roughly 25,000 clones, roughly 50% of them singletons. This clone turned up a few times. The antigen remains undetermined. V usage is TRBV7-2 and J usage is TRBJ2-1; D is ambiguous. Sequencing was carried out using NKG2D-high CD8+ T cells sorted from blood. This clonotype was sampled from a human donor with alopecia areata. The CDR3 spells CASSLGDNEQFF. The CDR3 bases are TGTGCCAGCAGCTTAGGGGATAATGAGCAGTTCTTC.